This T cell receptor beta chain was sequenced during a study of T cell changes during pregnancy in multiple sclerosis. The repertoire was sequenced with immunoSEQ multiplex PCR; TCRdb's copy has only in-frame clones and lacks some. This sample has 45,000 to 55,000 clones, with approximately 90% found just once. Losses at the gene ends were 2 bases for V and 6 bases for J; bases not matched to a gene: 11. The CDR3 runs to 16 residues. Germline CDR1 is MGHRA and CDR2 is YSYEKL. This receptor was identified in a female donor in good health, enrolled as a control in a pregnancy study. Sample: CD4+ T cells from peripheral blood mononuclear cells, taken after pregnancy. This sequence joins TRBV4-1 and TRBJ1-2, with 8 bases identical to TRBD1. The CDR3 protein is CASSQHPRTGQDGYTF. The CDR3 DNA is TGCGCCAGCAGCCAACATCCTAGGACAGGGCAAGATGGCTACACCTTC.